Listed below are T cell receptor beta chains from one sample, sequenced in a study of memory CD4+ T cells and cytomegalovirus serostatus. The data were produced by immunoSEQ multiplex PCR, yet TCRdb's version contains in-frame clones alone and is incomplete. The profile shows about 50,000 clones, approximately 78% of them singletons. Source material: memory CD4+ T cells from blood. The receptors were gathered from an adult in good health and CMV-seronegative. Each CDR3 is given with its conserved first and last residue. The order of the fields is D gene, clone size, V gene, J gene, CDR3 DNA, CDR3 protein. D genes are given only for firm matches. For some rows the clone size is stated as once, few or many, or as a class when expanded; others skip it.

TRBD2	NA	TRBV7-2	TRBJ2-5	TGTGCCAGCAGCTGGGGGGGACTGTCAGGGGAGACCCAGTACTTC	CASSWGGLSGETQYF
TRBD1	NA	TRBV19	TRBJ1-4	TGTGCCAGTAGTTCGCCGGGACAGGGGCCCGCGCAAGAAAAACTGTTTTTT	CASSSPGQGPAQEKLFF
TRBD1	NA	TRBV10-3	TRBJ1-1	TGTGCCACTGGGGACAGGACGTGGAACACTGAAGCTTTCTTT	CATGDRTWNTEAFF
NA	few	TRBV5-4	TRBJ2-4	TGTGCCAGCAGCAAGGGGGAGCCCAAAAACATTCAGTACTTC	CASSKGEPKNIQYF
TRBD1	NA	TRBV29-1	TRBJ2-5	TGCAGCGGCAAAAACCGGGACAGGGTGGAGACCCAGTACTTC	CSGKNRDRVETQYF
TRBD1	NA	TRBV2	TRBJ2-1	TGTGCCACCAAAGAACAGGGGAATAGGATAAATGAGCAGTTCTTC	CATKEQGNRINEQFF
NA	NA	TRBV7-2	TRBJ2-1	TGTGCCAGCAGCAGCACAGGGGGGGTTTACAATGAGCAGTTCTTC	CASSSTGGVYNEQFF
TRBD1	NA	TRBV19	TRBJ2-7	TGTGCCAGTAGTCGAGAGGGACAGGGTTCCTACGAGCAGTACTTC	CASSREGQGSYEQYF
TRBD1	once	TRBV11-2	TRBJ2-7	TGTGCCAGCAGCTTTACGACAGGGACCTACGAGCAGTACTTC	CASSFTTGTYEQYF
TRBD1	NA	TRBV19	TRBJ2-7	TGTGCCAGTAGCCTAAGACAGGGTAGCTCCTACGAGCAGTACTTC	CASSLRQGSSYEQYF
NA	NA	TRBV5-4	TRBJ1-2	TGTGCCAGCAGCTTGGGTGGGGCCCCTAACTATGGCTACACCTTC	CASSLGGAPNYGYTF
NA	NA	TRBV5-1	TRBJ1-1	TGCGCCAGCAGCTCCTCATCGGGGGGCACTGAAGCTTTCTTT	CASSSSSGGTEAFF
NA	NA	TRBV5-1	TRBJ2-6	TGCGCCACCCGACAATTCACCTCTGGGGCCAACGTCCTGACTTTC	CATRQFTSGANVLTF
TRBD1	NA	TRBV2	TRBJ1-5	TGTGCCAGCAGTCCGGAAACAGGGGCGGGTCAGCCCCAGCATTTT	CASSPETGAGQPQHF
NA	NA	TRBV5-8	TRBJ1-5	TGTGCCAGCAGCTTGAGCCGGGGCTCAAGCAATCAGCCCCAGCATTTT	CASSLSRGSSNQPQHF
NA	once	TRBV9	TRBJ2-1	TGTGCCAGCAGCGTTGGGTTAGCGGATACCCTAAATGAGCAGTTCTTC	CASSVGLADTLNEQFF
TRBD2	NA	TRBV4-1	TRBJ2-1	TGCGCCAGCAGCCAAGTTACTAGCGGGGGGAATAATGAGCAGTTCTTC	CASSQVTSGGNNEQFF
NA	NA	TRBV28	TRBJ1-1	TGTGCCAGCAGTTTAGGTTACACTGAAGCTTTCTTT	CASSLGYTEAFF
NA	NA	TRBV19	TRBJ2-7	TGTGCCAGTAGTATAGGGCAGGGGACCTACGAGCAGTACTTC	CASSIGQGTYEQYF
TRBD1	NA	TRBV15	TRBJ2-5	TGTGCCACCAGCAGAGACGGACAGGGACAAGAGACCCAGTACTTC	CATSRDGQGQETQYF
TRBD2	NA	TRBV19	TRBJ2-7	TGTGCCAGTAGTAGGGGGGGAATCTCCTACGAGCAGTACTTC	CASSRGGISYEQYF
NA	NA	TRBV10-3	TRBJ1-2	TGTGCCATCAGTGAGTCGAACCCCAGGGGCTATGGCTACACCTTC	CAISESNPRGYGYTF
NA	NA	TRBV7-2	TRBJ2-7	TGTGCCAGCAGCCCCGGGGGAGAACTCTACGAGCAGTACTTC	CASSPGGELYEQYF
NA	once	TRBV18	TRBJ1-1	TGTGCCAGCTCACTGAGCAGGGATTCGGCGAACACTGAAGCTTTCTTT	CASSLSRDSANTEAFF
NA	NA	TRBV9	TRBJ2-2	TGTGCCAGCAGCGTAGTTAGTAGTGATCACGGGGAGCTGTTTTTT	CASSVVSSDHGELFF
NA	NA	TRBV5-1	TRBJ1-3	TGCGCCAGCAGCTTGGAAACGGGACCTGGAAACACCATATATTTT	CASSLETGPGNTIYF
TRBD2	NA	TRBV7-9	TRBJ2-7	TGTGCCAGCAGCCTGACGGGGGGAAAAAACGAGCAGTACTTC	CASSLTGGKNEQYF
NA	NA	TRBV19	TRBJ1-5	TGTGCCAGTAGTCGCACCGGGGGCAATCAGCCCCAGCATTTT	CASSRTGGNQPQHF
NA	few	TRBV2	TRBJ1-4	TGTGCCAGCAGCCGACAGACAACTAATGAAAAACTGTTTTTT	CASSRQTTNEKLFF